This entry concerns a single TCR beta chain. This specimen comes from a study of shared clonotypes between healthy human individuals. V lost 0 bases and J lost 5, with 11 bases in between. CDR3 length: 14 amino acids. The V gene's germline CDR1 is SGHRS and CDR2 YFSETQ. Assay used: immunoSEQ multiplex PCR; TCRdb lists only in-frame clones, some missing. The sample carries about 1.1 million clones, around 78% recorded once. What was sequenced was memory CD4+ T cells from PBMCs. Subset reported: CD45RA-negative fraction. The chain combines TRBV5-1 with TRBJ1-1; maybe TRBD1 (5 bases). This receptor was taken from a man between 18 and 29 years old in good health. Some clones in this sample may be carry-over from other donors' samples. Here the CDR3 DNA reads TGCGCCAGCAGCTTGGGGGTGACAGAAACTGAAGCTTTCTTT. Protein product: CASSLGVTETEAFF.